Presented here are 8 T cell receptor beta chains from one specimen sequenced in a study of STAT5B mutations in CD4+ large granular lymphocyte leukemia. Clones were read by immunoSEQ multiplex PCR, and TCRdb kept only the in-frame ones, dropping some. This table holds about 34,000 clones, around three quarters found once. The sequenced material came from CD4+ T cells from blood buffy coats. Every receptor here comes from a human donor in good health.

The rearrangement links TRBV19 to TRBJ1-5; unclear D gene. The CDR3 consists of 13 residues. V dropped 1 base and J dropped 9 bases, with 10 bases sitting between them. CDR1 and CDR2 from the germline V gene are LNHDA and SQIVND (reference sequence). This CDR3 reads CASSIGPGPPQHF. The CDR3 nucleotides are TGTGCCAGTAGTATAGGACCCGGGCCGCCCCAGCATTTT. The variable domain in full, completed from reference TRBV19 and TRBJ1-5, reads DGGITQSPKYLFRKEGQNVTLSCEQNLNHDAMYWYRQDPGQGLRLIYYSQIVNDFQKGDIAEGYSVSREKKESFPLTVTSAQKNPTAFYLCASSIGPGPPQHFGDGTRLSIL.

This sequence joins TRBV7-9 and TRBJ1-3; D not certain. This CDR3 is 15 amino acids long. Trimming cost V 0 bases and J 2 bases, with 8 bases left between them. The germline V gene encodes CDR1 SEHNR and CDR2 FQNEAQ (reference sequence). Here the CDR3 reads CASSLAVSTGNTIYF. CDR3 nucleotides: TGTGCCAGCAGCTTAGCAGTGAGCACTGGAAACACCATATATTTT.

The chain is built from TRBV6-5 and TRBJ1-4; D is unclear. The germline V gene has CDR1 MNHEY and CDR2 SVGAGI. V lost 2 bases and J 7 bases, leaving 11 bases between the germline ends. CDR3 length: 14 residues. CDR3 sequence (DNA): TGTGCCAGCAGTTACCGAATCGTGGGTGAAAAACTGTTTTTT. Amino acid sequence: CASSYRIVGEKLFF.

This clone was picked up a small number of times. J is TRBJ1-1 and V is TRBV29-1; D gene ambiguous. The V gene lost 6 bases and the J gene lost 0 bases, with 11 bases spanning the gap. The CDR3 spans 13 residues. The germline CDR1 and CDR2 sequences are SQVTM and ANQGSEA. The CDR3 sequence: CSVLGLMNTEAFF. The CDR3, as DNA: TGCAGCGTCCTCGGACTGATGAACACTGAAGCTTTCTTT.

CDR3 protein: CASRDANTEAFF. CDR3 nucleotide sequence: TGTGCCAGCCGGGACGCGAACACTGAAGCTTTCTTT. J is TRBJ1-1 and V is TRBV6-1; D perhaps matches TRBD1 (5 bases). Trimming removed 8 bases at V and 1 base at J, with 8 bases between. There are 12 residues in the CDR3. Germline values: CDR1 MNHNS, CDR2 SASEGT.

The chain employs TRBV5-1 and TRBJ2-5; TRBD1 or TRBD2 may be the D gene (5 bases each). Looked up from germline, CDR1 is SGHRS and CDR2 is YFSETQ. Trimming took 7 bases from V and 5 from J, leaving 18 bases between them. The CDR3 sequence is 14 residues long. The DNA for the CDR3 is TGCGCCAGCTTTCCGGGACGCACGGGGGAGACCCAGTACTTC. Residues: CASFPGRTGETQYF.

The chain uses TRBV25-1 and TRBJ1-2; D might be TRBD1 (5 bases). There are 12 residues in the CDR3. CDR1 is MGHDK, CDR2 SYGVNS, per germline. The V and J ends lost 6 bases and 7 bases respectively, with 12 bases between them. The CDR3 sequence is CASRDGTLGYTF. The CDR3 nucleotides read TGTGCCAGCAGGGACGGGACGCTTGGCTACACCTTC.

A single count supports this clone. The CDR3 sequence is CASSEGPFGEQYF. The CDR3 nucleotides are TGTGCCAGCAGTGAAGGACCCTTCGGGGAGCAGTACTTC. The chain recombines TRBV2 with TRBJ2-7; D gene uncertain. Between the trimmed V and J ends, which lost 1 base and 7 bases, there was a span of 11 bases. This CDR3 spans 13 amino acids. Germline-derived CDR1 and CDR2 are SNHLY and FYNNEI.